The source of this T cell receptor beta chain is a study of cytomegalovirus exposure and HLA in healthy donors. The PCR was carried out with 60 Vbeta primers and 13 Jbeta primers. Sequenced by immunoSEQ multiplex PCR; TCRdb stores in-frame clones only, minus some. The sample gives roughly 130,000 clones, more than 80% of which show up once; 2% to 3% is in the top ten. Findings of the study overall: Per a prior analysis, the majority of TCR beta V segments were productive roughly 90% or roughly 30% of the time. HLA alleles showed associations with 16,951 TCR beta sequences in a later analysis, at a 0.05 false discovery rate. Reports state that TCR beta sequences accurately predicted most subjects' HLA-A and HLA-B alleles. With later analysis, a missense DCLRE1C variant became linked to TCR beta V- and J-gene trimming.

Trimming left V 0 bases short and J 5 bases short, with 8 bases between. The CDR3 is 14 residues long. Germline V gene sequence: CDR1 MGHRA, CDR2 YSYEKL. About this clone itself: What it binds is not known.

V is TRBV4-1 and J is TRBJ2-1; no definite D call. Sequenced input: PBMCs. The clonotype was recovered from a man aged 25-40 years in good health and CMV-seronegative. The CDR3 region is CASSQDPQNNEQFF. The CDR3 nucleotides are TGCGCCAGCAGCCAAGATCCTCAGAACAATGAGCAGTTCTTC.